Listed below are T cell receptor beta chains from one sample, sequenced in a study of shared clonotypes between healthy human individuals. Measured with immunoSEQ multiplex PCR; TCRdb has only the in-frame clones, and not every one. The repertoire holds a few hundred thousand clones, with 95% to 98% as singletons. The specimen was naive CD4+ T cells sorted from blood. The receptors originated from a woman younger than 45 in good health. The CDR3 runs from the conserved cysteine through the conserved F or W.

V gene,J gene,CDR3 protein
TRBV7-6,TRBJ2-7,CASSPLRGLRNEQYF
TRBV19,TRBJ2-1,CASKSQAGAYNEQFF
TRBV28,TRBJ2-1,CASSLFQGNSYNEQFF
TRBV28,TRBJ1-3,CASTLRRSGNTIYF
TRBV15,TRBJ2-3,CATSRDRGTDTQYF
TRBV27,TRBJ1-2,CASSSGGGRFSGYTF
TRBV25-1,TRBJ2-7,CASSEPRRGRIEQYF
TRBV10-3,TRBJ2-3,CATGSAPLDTDTQYF
TRBV19,TRBJ2-6,CASSNWSGANVLTF
TRBV5-1,TRBJ2-6,CASSLEQGRANVLTF
TRBV7-8,TRBJ2-1,CASSQGLAQGRSYNEQFF
TRBV5-1,TRBJ1-2,CASSLVEGTGNNYGYTF
TRBV7-3,TRBJ2-7,CASSPLAGVREQYF
TRBV18,TRBJ2-3,CASSLTLATSGDTQYF
TRBV19,TRBJ2-2,CASSMEDRGLFDTGELFF
TRBV7-9,TRBJ1-1,CASSFRQGTEAFF
TRBV15,TRBJ2-7,CATSRDGGGEQYF
TRBV7-9,TRBJ2-1,CASSSREGPYNEQFF
TRBV2,TRBJ2-2,CASEGETGELFF
TRBV10-2,TRBJ1-1,CASSEGGENTEAFF
TRBV9,TRBJ2-3,CASSVGLADTQYF
TRBV5-1,TRBJ2-3,CASSKKWTGSRMSDTQYF
TRBV5-1,TRBJ1-4,CASSLGQPTNEKLFF
TRBV28,NA,CASSLEGPSYEQYF
TRBV11-2,TRBJ1-3,CASSEQGAVSGNTIYF
TRBV5-4,TRBJ2-1,CASSLGGLAGGNNEQFF
TRBV18,TRBJ2-5,CASSPGHSPETQYF
TRBV6-5,TRBJ1-4,CASAPTRNEKLFF
TRBV4-1,TRBJ2-7,CASSHPLKNYEQYF
TRBV30,TRBJ2-2,CAWIPSTFTGELFF
TRBV5-4,TRBJ1-4,CASSLGGGNEKLFF
TRBV19,TRBJ1-1,CASSMGSPLRGTEAFF
TRBV6-6,TRBJ2-5,CASSYSDRGRQTQYF
TRBV20-1,TRBJ2-7,CSAYLSYEQYF
TRBV7-9,TRBJ1-1,CASSLGDRETNTEAFF
TRBV7-3,TRBJ2-1,CASSAVLAGVNEQFF
TRBV10-3,TRBJ2-2,CATLAGPSDTGELFF
TRBV18,TRBJ1-1,CASTNGQAGETEAFF
TRBV29-1,TRBJ2-5,CSASRGGRFETQYF
TRBV6-1,TRBJ1-2,CASSVGRGYGYTF
TRBV18,TRBJ1-3,CASSPGGASGNTIYF
TRBV7-8,TRBJ2-1,CASSLGRGGTYNEQFF
TRBV27,TRBJ2-5,CASSPRSREGRETQYF
TRBV27,TRBJ2-1,CASSLYRDHEQFF
TRBV27,TRBJ2-3,CASSLSSATDTQYF
TRBV27,TRBJ1-1,CASTRGTEAFF
TRBV7-9,TRBJ1-1,CASSFEPNTEAFF
TRBV29-1,TRBJ2-3,CSVGLAGGSDTQYF
TRBV5-1,TRBJ2-1,CASSPGQWNEQFF
TRBV6-5,TRBJ1-1,CASSRESGGTEAFF
TRBV5-4,TRBJ2-1,CASSLTGHNEQFF
TRBV5-1,TRBJ2-5,CASSSGTSGEETQYF
TRBV5-1,TRBJ2-1,CASRGGGDEQFF
TRBV6-6,TRBJ2-1,CASSYIAGIGHNEQFF
TRBV5-6,TRBJ1-4,CASSLGKNNEKLFF
TRBV5-1,NA,CASRPGQGRYEQYF
TRBV19,TRBJ1-4,CASSITGFPNEKLFF
TRBV6-6,TRBJ1-2,CASSYGTDGYGYTF
TRBV11-2,TRBJ2-5,CASSLGGLAEVGRGTQYF
TRBV6-4,TRBJ2-1,CASSQRQALYNEQFF